This TCR beta chain comes out of a study of blood T cells in healthy people across ages. This clonotype appeared a single time. Its specificity is unknown. The trim removed 5 bases at V and 3 bases at J, leaving 10 bases unmatched. Per germline, CDR1 LNHNV and CDR2 YYDKDF (reference sequence). The CDR3 runs to 17 residues. Next came a second PCR, run for about 6 to 12 cycles, which used a sample-barcoded 5' primer along with a J-beta primer mix. A template-switch adaptor that had 12 random nucleotides put a tag on each cDNA molecule. Each CDR3 protein gets one entry after TCRdb re-called the 5' RACE reads with MiXCR. Among hundreds of thousands of distinct CDR3 sequences, around 41% were seen once, and the ten largest hold approximately 29%. Samples each yielded at least 5.5 micrograms of total RNA. Study-wide findings and caveats: Estimated diversity, derived from one million T cells, was regarded as an underestimate.

The sample was blood. The TCR originated in a man older than 75 in good health. The J gene is TRBJ2-7, the V gene TRBV15, with 13 bases lining up with TRBD2. The CDR3 here is CATSSPTSGGTNYEQYF. CDR3 coding DNA: TGTGCCACCAGCTCCCCGACTAGCGGGGGGACCAACTACGAGCAGTACTTC.